This TCR beta chain appears in the sequencing data of a study of OX40 agonist ivuxolimab in advanced cancers. TCRdb keeps only in-frame clones here, not all; method: immunoSEQ multiplex PCR. There are approximately 32,000 clones in the sample; about nine tenths occur only once, and roughly 9.1% lies in the top ten. Sequenced material: CD4+ or CD8+ T cells sorted from blood, taken in a trial of the OX40 agonist ivuxolimab. The source of this sequence is an adult with an advanced solid tumor such as melanoma, head and neck, liver or kidney cancer.

CDR3 bases: TGTGCCAGCAGCCATGGGGGGCGGTCAGGGGCAGATACGCAGTATTTT. This sequence encodes CASSHGGRSGADTQYF. The V and J genes are TRBV7-2 and TRBJ2-3; the D gene could be TRBD1 or TRBD2 (6 bases each). CDR1 and CDR2 from the germline V gene are SGHTA and FQGNSA. V lost 5 bases and J 4 bases, leaving 19 bases between the germline ends. CDR3 length equals 16 residues.